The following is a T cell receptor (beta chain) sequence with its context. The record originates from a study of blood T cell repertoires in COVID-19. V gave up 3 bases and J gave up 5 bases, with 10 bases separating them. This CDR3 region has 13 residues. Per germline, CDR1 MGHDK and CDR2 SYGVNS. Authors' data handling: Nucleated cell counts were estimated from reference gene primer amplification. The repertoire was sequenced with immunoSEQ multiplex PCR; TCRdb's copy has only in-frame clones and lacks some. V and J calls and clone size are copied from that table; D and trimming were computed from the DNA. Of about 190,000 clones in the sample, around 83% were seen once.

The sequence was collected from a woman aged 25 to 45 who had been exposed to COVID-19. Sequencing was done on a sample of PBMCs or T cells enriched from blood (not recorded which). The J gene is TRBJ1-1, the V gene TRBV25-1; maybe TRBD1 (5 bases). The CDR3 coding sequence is TGTGCCAGCAGTGATCGGGGGAGTACTGAAGCTTTCTTT. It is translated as CASSDRGSTEAFF.